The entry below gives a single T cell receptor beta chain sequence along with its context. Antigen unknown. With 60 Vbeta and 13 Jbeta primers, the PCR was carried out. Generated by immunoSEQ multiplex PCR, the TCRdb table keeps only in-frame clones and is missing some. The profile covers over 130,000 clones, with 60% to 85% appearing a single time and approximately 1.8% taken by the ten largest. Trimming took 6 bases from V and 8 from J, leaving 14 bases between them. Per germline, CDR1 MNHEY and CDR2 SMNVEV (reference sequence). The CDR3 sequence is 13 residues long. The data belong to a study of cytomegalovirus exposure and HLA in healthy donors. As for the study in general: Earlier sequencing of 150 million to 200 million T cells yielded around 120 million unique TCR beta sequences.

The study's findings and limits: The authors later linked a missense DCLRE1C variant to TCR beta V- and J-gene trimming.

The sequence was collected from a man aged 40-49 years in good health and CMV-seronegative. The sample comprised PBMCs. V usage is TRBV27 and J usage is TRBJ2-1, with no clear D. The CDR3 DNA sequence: TGTGCCAGCAGCGTAGATAGCAGAGATGAGCAGTTCTTC. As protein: CASSVDSRDEQFF.